This is a list of T cell receptor beta chains from one sample in a study of OX40 agonist ivuxolimab in advanced cancers. The repertoire was sequenced with immunoSEQ multiplex PCR; TCRdb's copy has only in-frame clones and lacks some. The table records tens of thousands of clones, around 78% of them present only once. Material: CD4+ or CD8+ T cells sorted from blood, obtained in a trial of the OX40 agonist ivuxolimab. The source of these receptors is an adult with an advanced solid tumor such as melanoma, head and neck, liver or kidney cancer. Each CDR3 is given with its conserved first and last residue. The order of the fields is clone size, V gene, J gene, D gene, CDR3 protein, CDR3 DNA. D genes are given only for firm matches. Clone size, where shown, is once, few, many, or a class for clones that have expanded.

clone size: NA; V gene: TRBV13; J gene: TRBJ2-7; D gene: NA; CDR3 protein: CASGASYEQYF; CDR3 DNA: TGTGCCAGCGGGGCCTCCTACGAGCAGTACTTC
clone size: NA; V gene: TRBV5-1; J gene: TRBJ1-1; D gene: TRBD1; CDR3 protein: CASSSHRGDMNTEAFF; CDR3 DNA: TGCGCCAGCAGCTCCCACAGGGGGGACATGAACACTGAAGCTTTCTTT
clone size: NA; V gene: TRBV27; J gene: TRBJ2-7; D gene: NA; CDR3 protein: CASSFMPPYEQYF; CDR3 DNA: TGTGCCAGCAGTTTTATGCCCCCCTACGAGCAGTACTTC
clone size: NA; V gene: TRBV2; J gene: TRBJ1-5; D gene: NA; CDR3 protein: CASSEAGTMPPQHF; CDR3 DNA: TGTGCCAGCAGTGAAGCCGGGACAATGCCGCCCCAGCATTTT
clone size: NA; V gene: TRBV4-2; J gene: TRBJ2-7; D gene: TRBD2; CDR3 protein: CASSPGGPEQYF; CDR3 DNA: TGTGCCAGCAGCCCGGGGGGACCCGAGCAGTACTTC
clone size: NA; V gene: TRBV5-6; J gene: TRBJ1-2; D gene: NA; CDR3 protein: CASSLGSAGGYTF; CDR3 DNA: TGTGCCAGCAGCTTGGGGTCCGCCGGTGGCTACACCTTC
clone size: NA; V gene: TRBV2; J gene: TRBJ2-7; D gene: TRBD1; CDR3 protein: CASSDGQGYEQYF; CDR3 DNA: TGTGCCAGCAGTGACGGACAGGGGTACGAGCAGTACTTC
clone size: NA; V gene: TRBV10-3; J gene: TRBJ1-1; D gene: TRBD1; CDR3 protein: CAIGQANTEAFF; CDR3 DNA: TGTGCCATCGGACAGGCTAACACTGAAGCTTTCTTT
clone size: NA; V gene: TRBV5-6; J gene: TRBJ1-5; D gene: NA; CDR3 protein: CASSYGTFGPQHF; CDR3 DNA: TGTGCCAGCAGCTATGGGACTTTCGGGCCCCAGCATTTT
clone size: NA; V gene: TRBV7-3; J gene: TRBJ2-1; D gene: NA; CDR3 protein: CASSLSRSYNEQFF; CDR3 DNA: TGTGCCAGCAGCTTAAGTAGGTCCTACAATGAGCAGTTCTTC
clone size: NA; V gene: TRBV5-4; J gene: TRBJ2-5; D gene: NA; CDR3 protein: CASSVPPYTGPTGIETQYF; CDR3 DNA: TGTGCCAGCAGCGTCCCACCCTACACAGGGCCGACTGGGATTGAGACCCAGTACTTC
clone size: NA; V gene: TRBV7-9; J gene: TRBJ2-7; D gene: NA; CDR3 protein: CASSRSYEQYF; CDR3 DNA: TGTGCCAGCAGCCGCTCCTACGAGCAGTACTTC
clone size: NA; V gene: TRBV4-2; J gene: TRBJ1-2; D gene: NA; CDR3 protein: CASSQVLSDYGYTF; CDR3 DNA: TGTGCCAGCAGCCAAGTATTGAGCGACTATGGCTACACCTTC
clone size: NA; V gene: TRBV7-9; J gene: TRBJ2-2; D gene: TRBD1; CDR3 protein: CASSLRPGQITNTGELFF; CDR3 DNA: TGTGCCAGCAGCCTTCGACCGGGACAGATTACGAACACCGGGGAGCTGTTTTTT
clone size: NA; V gene: TRBV5-4; J gene: TRBJ2-3; D gene: TRBD2; CDR3 protein: CASSSGLAGSTDTQYF; CDR3 DNA: TGTGCCAGCAGCTCGGGACTAGCGGGGAGCACAGATACGCAGTATTTT
clone size: NA; V gene: TRBV15; J gene: TRBJ2-7; D gene: NA; CDR3 protein: CATSARVFYEQYF; CDR3 DNA: TGTGCCACCAGCGCAAGGGTCTTCTACGAGCAGTACTTC
clone size: NA; V gene: TRBV19; J gene: TRBJ1-5; D gene: TRBD1; CDR3 protein: CASITTGNSNQPQHF; CDR3 DNA: TGTGCCAGTATCACGACAGGGAATAGCAATCAGCCCCAGCATTTT
clone size: few; V gene: TRBV9; J gene: TRBJ2-7; D gene: NA; CDR3 protein: CASSVGASEQYF; CDR3 DNA: TGTGCCAGCAGCGTAGGCGCTTCTGAGCAGTACTTC
clone size: NA; V gene: TRBV9; J gene: TRBJ2-1; D gene: NA; CDR3 protein: CASSGGLTPYNEQFF; CDR3 DNA: TGTGCCAGCAGTGGGGGACTCACCCCTTACAATGAGCAGTTCTTC
clone size: NA; V gene: TRBV4-2; J gene: TRBJ2-5; D gene: TRBD2; CDR3 protein: CASSQDGGGAGETQYF; CDR3 DNA: TGTGCCAGCAGCCAAGACGGCGGGGGGGCTGGGGAGACCCAGTACTTC
clone size: NA; V gene: TRBV13; J gene: TRBJ1-1; D gene: NA; CDR3 protein: CASSLAGDTEAFF; CDR3 DNA: TGTGCCAGCAGCTTAGCTGGGGACACTGAAGCTTTCTTT
clone size: NA; V gene: TRBV5-1; J gene: TRBJ1-6; D gene: TRBD1; CDR3 protein: CASSWDRVGSPLHF; CDR3 DNA: TGTGCCAGCAGCTGGGACAGGGTCGGCTCACCCCTCCACTTT
clone size: few; V gene: TRBV6-5; J gene: TRBJ2-7; D gene: TRBD1; CDR3 protein: CASSNGQGVSYEQYF; CDR3 DNA: TGTGCCAGCAGCAACGGACAGGGGGTCTCCTACGAGCAGTACTTC
clone size: NA; V gene: TRBV5-3; J gene: TRBJ1-1; D gene: TRBD1; CDR3 protein: CASRATGDTEAFF; CDR3 DNA: TGTGCCAGCAGGGCTACAGGGGACACTGAAGCTTTCTTT
clone size: few; V gene: TRBV28; J gene: TRBJ1-5; D gene: NA; CDR3 protein: CASSPMEGGQPQHF; CDR3 DNA: TGTGCCAGCAGCCCGATGGAGGGAGGACAGCCCCAGCATTTT
clone size: few; V gene: TRBV7-3; J gene: TRBJ1-1; D gene: NA; CDR3 protein: CASSLLGLNTEAFF; CDR3 DNA: TGTGCCAGCAGCTTATTGGGGTTGAACACTGAAGCTTTCTTT
clone size: once; V gene: TRBV7-8; J gene: TRBJ2-5; D gene: TRBD2; CDR3 protein: CASSSRLAGDQETQYF; CDR3 DNA: TGTGCCAGCAGCTCGCGACTAGCGGGCGACCAAGAGACCCAGTACTTC
clone size: NA; V gene: TRBV9; J gene: TRBJ2-7; D gene: TRBD2; CDR3 protein: CASSPGDWGGYEQYF; CDR3 DNA: TGTGCCAGCAGCCCCGGGGACTGGGGGGGCTACGAGCAGTACTTC
clone size: NA; V gene: TRBV4-2; J gene: TRBJ1-2; D gene: NA; CDR3 protein: CASSQEAGLLGYGYTF; CDR3 DNA: TGTGCCAGCAGCCAAGAGGCGGGCCTCCTCGGGTATGGCTACACCTTC
clone size: NA; V gene: TRBV7-9; J gene: TRBJ1-5; D gene: NA; CDR3 protein: CASSSGGSNQPQHF; CDR3 DNA: TGTGCCAGCAGCTCGGGCGGCAGCAATCAGCCCCAGCATTTT
clone size: NA; V gene: TRBV19; J gene: TRBJ1-3; D gene: NA; CDR3 protein: CAQPIPLPGLSPGNTIYF; CDR3 DNA: TGTGCCCAGCCCATCCCCCTGCCGGGACTTAGCCCTGGAAACACCATATATTTT